The clone carrying this T cell receptor (beta chain) was picked up a small number of times. Its antigen is undetermined. The record originates from a study of radiotherapy plus CTLA-4 blockade in lung cancer. Study-wide points: Researchers report tumor-derived TCR clones expanding in blood after radiotherapy plus ipilimumab. Response was reportedly best predicted by early blood T cell clone dynamics, with interferon-beta.

Clones were read by immunoSEQ multiplex PCR, and TCRdb kept only the in-frame ones, dropping some. The sample lists around 90,000 clones, about four fifths occurring once. Those with chemo-refractory metastatic non-small-cell lung cancer were treated with focal radiation combined with CTLA-4 blockade using ipilimumab. Germline values: CDR1 SGHRS, CDR2 YFSETQ. The CDR3 is made up of 14 amino acids. After removal of 2 bases from V and 7 bases from J, the junction contained 5 bases not matched to a gene. The specimen was peripheral blood, collected from a patient treated with radiotherapy plus ipilimumab. J is TRBJ2-2 and V is TRBV5-1; TRBD1 aligns across 7 bases. The TCR originated in a human donor with non-small cell lung cancer that progressed on radiotherapy plus ipilimumab. CDR3 nucleotide sequence: TGCGCCAGCAGCTTTGAACAGGGGATCGGGGAGCTGTTTTTT. Protein product: CASSFEQGIGELFF.